The 21 T cell receptor beta chains below come from one sample, sequenced in a study of cytomegalovirus exposure and HLA in healthy donors. PCR used 60 Vbeta primers and 13 Jbeta primers. Profiled with immunoSEQ multiplex PCR; TCRdb holds only in-frame clones, not every one. In the table there are 80,000 to 100,000 clones, roughly 76% of which are singletons. Specimen: PBMCs. The receptors derive from a man between 35 and 55 years old in good health and CMV-seronegative.

The chain carries TRBV6-6 and TRBJ2-3; weak D call: TRBD2 (5 bases). This CDR3 comprises 14 residues. The V gene lost 7 bases and the J gene lost 2 bases, with 13 bases spanning the gap. Germline CDR1 and CDR2: MNHNY and SVGAGI (reference sequence). The CDR3 here is CASTGLGSTDTQYF. The CDR3 DNA follows: TGTGCCAGCACCGGACTCGGCTCCACAGATACGCAGTATTTT.

Points on this clone: Compared with germline, one end of the junction differs, possibly owing to a read error. The chain recombines TRBV11-2 with TRBJ2-5, with a weak D call TRBD1 (7 bases). The CDR3 length is 18 residues. Germline loops: CDR1 SGHAT, CDR2 FQNNGV. CDR3 sequence: CVSSPTKGGTAGRETQYF. In DNA, the CDR3 is TGTGTCAGCAGCCCGACCAAGGGCGGGACAGCCGGTAGGGAGACCCAGTACTTC.

This rearrangement joins TRBV6-6 to TRBJ1-1; D is ambiguous. Germline-derived CDR1 and CDR2 are MNHNY and SVGAGI (reference sequence). This CDR3 contains 14 residues. Trimming shortened V by 11 bases and J by 3 bases, and 19 bases separated the two germline ends. The CDR3 DNA sequence: TGTGCCGCCTCCGGGCGGGCGTCGGACACTGAAGCTTTCTTT. Amino acids: CAASGRASDTEAFF.

The V and J genes are TRBV15 and TRBJ2-5; a weak D match, TRBD1 (5 bases). The length of the CDR3 is 14 residues. CDR1 LNHNV and CDR2 YYDKDF come from the germline V gene (reference sequence). Trimming stripped 1 base from V and 5 bases from J, with 11 bases between. This CDR3 reads CATSRVGLYETQYF. The CDR3 DNA sequence: TGTGCCACCAGCAGAGTGGGGCTGTATGAGACCCAGTACTTC.

The V call is TRBV7-2, the J call TRBJ1-3; D unclear. The V end was cut by 1 base, the J end by 0 bases, with 16 bases between. The CDR3 covers 18 residues. Germline V gives CDR1 SGHTA, CDR2 FQGNSA. CDR3 residues: CASSLGLEGSGSGNTIYF. In DNA, the CDR3 is TGTGCCAGCAGCTTAGGATTGGAGGGCTCGGGCTCTGGAAACACCATATATTTT.

The chain employs TRBV5-6 and TRBJ1-6; 8 bases agree with TRBD1. V was pared by 4 bases and J by 6 bases, with 12 bases of the junction left unmatched. The CDR3 is 17 residues long. Germline lookup yields CDR1 SGHDT and CDR2 YYEEEE. For the CDR3, the DNA is TGTGCCAGCAGCGGATGGACAGGGCGATTTGGTAATTCACCCCTCCACTTT. Translation gives CASSGWTGRFGNSPLHF.

V gene TRBV7-9 combines with J gene TRBJ2-5; 8 nucleotides agree with TRBD2. Trimming at V came to 5 bases and at J to 2 bases, leaving 10 bases not matched to a gene. CDR3 length: 16 amino acids. The germline V gene has CDR1 SEHNR and CDR2 FQNEAQ (reference sequence). CDR3: CASSTFLKREQETQYF. The CDR3 nucleotides read TGTGCCAGCAGCACCTTTCTTAAGCGGGAGCAAGAGACCCAGTACTTC.

V and J are TRBV6-6 and TRBJ2-2, with a possible D match to TRBD2 (7 bases). This CDR3 comprises 15 residues. The germline V and J ends were trimmed by 8 bases and 4 bases, with 17 bases remaining between them. The V gene's germline CDR1 is MNHNY and CDR2 SVGAGI (reference sequence). This CDR3 is CASLLGGAGTGELFF. For the CDR3, the DNA is TGTGCCAGCCTCCTGGGGGGGGCAGGCACCGGGGAGCTGTTTTTT.

The rearrangement links TRBV28 to TRBJ2-3, with 7 positions matching TRBD2. The V gene's germline CDR1 is MDHEN and CDR2 SYDVKM. The V and J ends lost 6 bases and 1 base, in that order; junction bases with no gene match: 4. This CDR3 contains 14 residues. CDR3 coding DNA: TGTGCCAGCAGGGACCTAGCGGGCACAGATACGCAGTATTTT. Protein: CASRDLAGTDTQYF.

The CDR3 here is CASSDYVGGMTNEKLFF. The CDR3 nucleotides read TGTGCCAGCAGTGATTATGTTGGGGGGATGACTAATGAAAAACTGTTTTTT. The chain recombines TRBV25-1 with TRBJ1-4, with a tentative D call TRBD1 (5 bases). The CDR3 sequence is 17 residues long. V was pared by 3 bases and J by 2 bases, with 16 bases between. CDR1 MGHDK and CDR2 SYGVNS come from the germline V gene.

This clone has a single count. The chain combines TRBV15 with TRBJ1-5; D may be TRBD1 (6 bases). CDR3 size: 17 residues. CDR1 and CDR2 (germline): LNHNV, YYDKDF (reference sequence). Trimming cost V 0 bases and J 5 bases, with 17 bases left between them. DNA of the CDR3: TGTGCCACCAGCAGAGATTACTACGACAGGACTGATCAGCCCCAGCATTTT. It is translated as CATSRDYYDRTDQPQHF. Supplemented by reference TRBV15 and TRBJ1-5, the full variable domain reads DAMVIQNPRYQVTQFGKPVTLSCSQTLNHNVMYWYQQKSSQAPKLLFHYYDKDFNNEADTPDNFQSRRPNTSFCFLDIRSPGLGDTAMYLCATSRDYYDRTDQPQHFGDGTRLSIL.

The rearrangement links TRBV2 to TRBJ2-7; D may be TRBD1 (7 bases). Germline CDR1 SNHLY, CDR2 FYNNEI. This CDR3 region has 15 residues. Trimming removed 2 bases from V and 2 bases from J, with 13 bases in between. This CDR3 reads CASSEWRGPTYEQYF. The CDR3 DNA reads TGTGCCAGCAGTGAATGGAGGGGGCCTACCTACGAGCAGTACTTC.

The gene calls are TRBV5-1 and TRBJ2-3, with D possibly being TRBD1 (6 bases). The V end was cut by 0 bases, the J end by 0 bases, with 14 bases between. The CDR3 is 17 residues long. From germline, CDR1 is SGHRS and CDR2 YFSETQ. The CDR3 spells CASSLGLAGDSTDTQYF. The CDR3 DNA reads TGCGCCAGCAGCTTGGGCCTGGCAGGGGATAGCACAGATACGCAGTATTTT.

The chain combines TRBV29-1 with TRBJ2-7; D uncertain. This CDR3 contains 12 residues. The germline CDR1 and CDR2 sequences are SQVTM and ANQGSEA. Trimming stripped 4 bases from V and 0 bases from J, with 7 bases between. The CDR3 nucleotides read TGCAGCGTTGTTCTCCCCTCCTACGAGCAGTACTTC. Translation: CSVVLPSYEQYF.

This clone was detected only once. V is TRBV6-5 and J is TRBJ2-7; 8 bases match TRBD1. The CDR3 has 13 residues. V shed 7 bases and J 8 bases; nucleotides not matched to a gene: 10. Germline V gene sequence: CDR1 MNHEY, CDR2 SVGAGI. CDR3: CASTKPGGLQQYF. The CDR3 region has the DNA TGTGCCAGCACGAAGCCAGGGGGCTTGCAGCAGTACTTC.

The chain links TRBV19 to TRBJ1-1, with 7 bases fitting TRBD1. The CDR3 totals 14 residues. Germline CDR1 reads LNHDA; CDR2 reads SQIVND (reference sequence). Losses at the gene ends were 4 bases for V and 1 base for J; bases not matched to a gene: 3. The CDR3 loop reads CASSRTGRNTEAFF. The CDR3, as DNA: TGTGCCAGTAGTAGGACAGGACGGAACACTGAAGCTTTCTTT.

CDR3 nucleotide sequence: TGCACCAGCAGCCAAGATCGGGACTTTAGCGGGGGGGCGATCGAGCAGTTCTTC. It codes for CTSSQDRDFSGGAIEQFF. The V and J genes are TRBV1 and TRBJ2-1; the tabulated D call, TRBD2, remains unverified against the DNA. TRBV1 is listed as a pseudogene. The CDR3 is made up of 18 amino acids.

CDR3 in amino acids: CSVETGRGDTQYF. The CDR3 coding sequence is TGCAGCGTTGAAACAGGGAGAGGAGATACGCAGTATTTT. This chain joins TRBV29-1 and TRBJ2-3, with a tentative D call TRBD1 (6 bases). The V gene lost 2 bases and the J gene lost 5 bases, with 11 bases spanning the gap. Per germline, CDR1 SQVTM and CDR2 ANQGSEA. This CDR3 is 13 amino acids long.

The rearrangement joins TRBV7-2 to TRBJ1-5, with 7 bases lining up with TRBD1. The CDR3 sequence is 14 residues long. Germline V gene lookup returns CDR1 SGHTA and CDR2 FQGNSA. J was trimmed by 7 bases and V by 5 bases; bases with no gene match: 8. The CDR3 loop is CASSPNRGGQPQHF. CDR3 bases: TGTGCCAGCAGCCCGAACAGGGGTGGACAGCCCCAGCATTTT.

The DNA of the CDR3 is TGTGCCAGCAGTTATGGGACTAGCGGGGCACGCTACGAGCAGTACTTC. Its translation is CASSYGTSGARYEQYF. This rearrangement joins TRBV6-6 to TRBJ2-7, with TRBD2 identical over 13 bases. The V segment lost 3 bases and the J segment 3 bases; nucleotides outside the gene matches: 5. The germline V gene has CDR1 MNHNY and CDR2 SVGAGI (reference sequence). This CDR3 has 16 amino acids.

The V and J genes are TRBV21-1 and TRBJ1-5; TRBD1 reflects the table's D call only, with no check against the DNA. TRBV21-1 is marked as a pseudogene. The CDR3 has 17 residues. CDR3 region: CASSKGGENRPNQPQHF. The CDR3 bases are TGTGCCAGCAGCAAAGGGGGCGAAAACAGACCAAATCAGCCCCAGCATTTT.